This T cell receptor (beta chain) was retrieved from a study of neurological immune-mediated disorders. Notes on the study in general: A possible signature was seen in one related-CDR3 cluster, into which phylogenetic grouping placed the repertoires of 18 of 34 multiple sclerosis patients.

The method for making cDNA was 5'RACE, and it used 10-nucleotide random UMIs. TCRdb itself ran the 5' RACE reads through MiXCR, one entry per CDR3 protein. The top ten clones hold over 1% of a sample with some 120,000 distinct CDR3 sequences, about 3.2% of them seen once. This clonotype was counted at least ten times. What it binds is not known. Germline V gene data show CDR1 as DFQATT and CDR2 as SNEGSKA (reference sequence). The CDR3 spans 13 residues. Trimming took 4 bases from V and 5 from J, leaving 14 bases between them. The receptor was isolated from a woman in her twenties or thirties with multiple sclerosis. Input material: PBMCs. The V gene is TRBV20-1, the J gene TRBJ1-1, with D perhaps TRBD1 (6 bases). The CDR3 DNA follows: TGCAGTGCTACCCACAGGGTCCCTACTGAAGCTTTCTTT. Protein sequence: CSATHRVPTEAFF.